These 9 T cell receptor beta chains share one sample of origin, sequenced in a study of sequential checkpoint blockade in melanoma. As for treatment: randomized to nivolumab then ipilimumab (arm A) or the reverse (arm B). TCRdb's table, derived via immunoSEQ multiplex PCR, lists solely in-frame clones and lacks some. This sample has about 9,300 clones; 25% to 30% occur once, and the top ten carry 20% to 25%. The material was tumor tissue (inferred from file names), obtained from a patient given nivolumab and ipilimumab in sequence. These receptors were collected from a human donor with melanoma.

This clone has just a few counts. The chain carries TRBV11-3 and TRBJ2-6, with D unclear. The V gene lost 3 bases and the J gene lost 4 bases, with 10 bases spanning the gap. The CDR3 sequence is 15 residues long. The germline V gene encodes CDR1 SGHNT and CDR2 YENEEA. CDR3 sequence (DNA): TGTGCCAGCAGCTTGTGGGTAAGGGGGGCCAACGTCCTGACTTTC. As protein: CASSLWVRGANVLTF.

The rearrangement uses TRBV18 and TRBJ2-7; 10 nucleotides line up with TRBD1. V gave up 2 bases and J gave up 6 bases; unmatched junction bases: 13. The CDR3 length is 17 residues. The V gene's germline CDR1 is KGHSH and CDR2 LQKENI. CDR3 bases: TGTGCCAGCTCACCATCCGGGACAGGGGCCAGCCGAGGCGAGCAGTACGTC. Translating gives CASSPSGTGASRGEQYV.

The chain carries TRBV11-3 and TRBJ1-5; TRBD1 matches 12 bases. The V gene's germline CDR1 is SGHNT and CDR2 YENEEA. The CDR3 is 15 residues long. Losses at the gene ends were 6 bases for V and 6 bases for J; bases not matched to a gene: 6. CDR3 sequence reads: CASSSGQGAGQPQHF. The CDR3 nucleotides are TGTGCCAGCAGTTCGGGACAGGGGGCAGGTCAGCCCCAGCATTTT.

The rearrangement uses TRBV11-3 and TRBJ2-1; the D gene is possibly TRBD1 (6 bases). The CDR3 has 15 residues. Germline V CDR1 and CDR2: SGHNT, YENEEA. V gave up 3 bases and J gave up 5 bases, with 14 bases separating them. This chain's CDR3 is CASSLLRTADNEQFF. CDR3 DNA: TGTGCCAGCAGCTTGTTGCGGACAGCAGACAATGAGCAGTTCTTC.

The chain recombines TRBV19 with TRBJ2-3, with no clear D. Germline V gene sequence: CDR1 LNHDA, CDR2 SQIVND (reference sequence). The CDR3 sequence is 13 residues long. V dropped 4 bases and J dropped 7 bases, with 12 bases sitting between them. DNA for the CDR3: TGTGCCAGTAGTAGCGGTGCTGGATATACGCAGTATTTT. This sequence encodes CASSSGAGYTQYF.

This clone was detected ten times or more. V is TRBV11-3 and J is TRBJ2-3; tentative D call: TRBD2 (6 bases). In germline, CDR1 is SGHNT, CDR2 YENEEA. The CDR3 extends over 15 amino acids. The germline V and J ends were trimmed by 1 base and 1 base, with 9 bases remaining between them. This CDR3 is CASSLGTGGTDTQYF. In nucleotides, the CDR3 is TGTGCCAGCAGCTTAGGTACGGGGGGCACAGATACGCAGTATTTT.

This clone was recorded a few times. The V and J genes are TRBV6-8 and TRBJ1-2; 8 bases line up with TRBD1. Germline V lookup: CDR1 MNHGY, CDR2 SAAAGT. CDR3 length: 15 residues. With 10 bases clipped from V and 4 bases from J, the junction kept 14 bases outside the gene matches. The CDR3 region has the DNA TGTGCCATCACAGTGAGTCAGGGGGCGACCTATGGCTACACCTTC. This gives the protein CAITVSQGATYGYTF.

The V gene is TRBV11-3, the J gene TRBJ2-7; 8 nucleotides line up with TRBD1. The CDR3 covers 14 residues. V shed 5 bases and J 4 bases; nucleotides not matched to a gene: 7. The germline CDR1 and CDR2 sequences are SGHNT and YENEEA. Written as DNA, the CDR3 is TGTGCCAGCAGCCAAGGACAGGGAGTTTACGAGCAGTACTTC. It specifies CASSQGQGVYEQYF.

This clone has ten or more counts. This chain links TRBV11-3 with TRBJ1-2; 9 bases are shared with TRBD1. The CDR3 consists of 15 residues. Germline values: CDR1 SGHNT, CDR2 YENEEA. V lost 3 bases and J lost 8; bases outside the gene matches: 10. CDR3 amino acids: CASSLVFGTGNGYTF. The CDR3 coding sequence is TGTGCCAGCAGCTTGGTATTTGGGACAGGGAACGGCTACACCTTC.